A selection of T cell receptor beta chains follows, all from one sample in a study of T-cell memory formation after mild COVID-19. One entry per CDR3 protein, called by TCRdb with MiXCR from the 5' RACE reads. This table has approximately 210,000 distinct CDR3 sequences, roughly a tenth appearing once. The material sequenced was PBMCs or a T cell subset sorted from them (not recorded which). These receptors all stem from a man younger than 35 who had mild COVID-19 (a few samples of this study predate the infection). Cell type and time point are not known. CDR3s leave out the opening cysteine and the closing phenylalanine or tryptophan. A D gene is named only where the DNA matches it firmly. Size is omitted from some rows. Given values are once, few, many or a class for expanded clones.

D: -; size: many; V: TRBV7-9; J: TRBJ2-3; CDR3: ASSLLRTDTQY
D: TRBD1; size: -; V: TRBV12-3/TRBV12-4; J: TRBJ1-2; CDR3: ASSLADRGGGYT
D: TRBD1; size: -; V: TRBV9; J: TRBJ2-1; CDR3: ASSVERGQYNEQF
D: -; size: -; V: TRBV5-8; J: TRBJ2-6; CDR3: ASSWQGSSLSGANVLN
D: TRBD1; size: -; V: TRBV7-9; J: TRBJ2-1; CDR3: ASSSDDWDRGPYNEQF
D: TRBD2; size: few; V: TRBV5-1; J: TRBJ2-3; CDR3: ASSQGTSGGTNTDTQY
D: -; size: many; V: TRBV10-3; J: TRBJ2-5; CDR3: AISEVKSGETQY
D: -; size: -; V: TRBV5-1; J: TRBJ2-5; CDR3: ASSLAGTSQETQY
D: TRBD1; size: few; V: TRBV5-5; J: TRBJ2-7; CDR3: ASGGTGNIEQY
D: -; size: -; V: TRBV18; J: TRBJ2-4; CDR3: ASSPGAGQINIQY
D: -; size: many; V: TRBV5-1; J: TRBJ2-3; CDR3: ASSLESDTQY
D: -; size: -; V: TRBV28; J: TRBJ2-2; CDR3: ASSYPRGRANTGELF
D: TRBD1; size: few; V: TRBV7-2; J: TRBJ1-2; CDR3: ASSSGGEPWGYT
D: -; size: -; V: TRBV7-9; J: TRBJ1-1; CDR3: ASSFAGEGTEAF
D: -; size: -; V: TRBV30; J: TRBJ2-5; CDR3: AWSPLGRSQETQY
D: -; size: few; V: TRBV5-1; J: TRBJ2-7; CDR3: ASSGTGPTYEQY
D: -; size: few; V: TRBV4-1; J: TRBJ1-5; CDR3: ASSLQGLWNQPQH
D: TRBD2; size: -; V: TRBV9; J: TRBJ2-5; CDR3: ASSVSGGYQETQY
D: -; size: -; V: TRBV5-5; J: TRBJ2-7; CDR3: ASSAPEGHEQY
D: TRBD2; size: many; V: TRBV6-5; J: TRBJ2-1; CDR3: ASSPSGGRRNEQF
D: TRBD2; size: -; V: TRBV7-2; J: TRBJ2-5; CDR3: ASSRGTSGGKTQY
D: -; size: -; V: TRBV7-2; J: TRBJ2-7; CDR3: ASSATPGGEQY
D: TRBD1; size: -; V: TRBV4-2; J: TRBJ2-1; CDR3: ASSQRSRQGPNEQF
D: TRBD1; size: -; V: TRBV29-1; J: TRBJ2-5; CDR3: SVEGQGKETQY
D: TRBD1; size: -; V: TRBV10-3; J: TRBJ1-3; CDR3: AISAGGGNTIY
D: TRBD1; size: many; V: TRBV7-9; J: TRBJ2-3; CDR3: ASSYRGPDSDTQY
D: -; size: -; V: TRBV10-2; J: TRBJ2-3; CDR3: ASSESGGGTDTQY
D: -; size: -; V: TRBV15; J: TRBJ2-7; CDR3: ATSRGYSYEQY
D: -; size: few; V: TRBV20-1; J: TRBJ2-1; CDR3: SAGGGGPQF
D: TRBD1; size: -; V: TRBV20-1; J: TRBJ2-7; CDR3: SAITTGPSYEQY
D: -; size: -; V: TRBV20-1; J: TRBJ1-6; CDR3: SAIRQDSPLH
D: TRBD1; size: -; V: TRBV5-1; J: TRBJ2-3; CDR3: ATTPGQGTDTQY
D: -; size: few; V: TRBV15; J: TRBJ2-4; CDR3: ATSRAGGVVKNIQY
D: -; size: many; V: TRBV5-1; J: TRBJ2-7; CDR3: ASQTDPAVYEQY
D: -; size: -; V: TRBV4-3; J: TRBJ1-3; CDR3: ASSQVGRSARNTIY
D: -; size: many; V: TRBV7-7; J: TRBJ2-2; CDR3: ASSLDDRGLTETGELF
D: -; size: -; V: TRBV7-4; J: TRBJ1-1; CDR3: ASRSGTPNTEAF
D: TRBD1; size: -; V: TRBV12-3/TRBV12-4; J: TRBJ1-1; CDR3: ASSRRTGTNTEAF
D: -; size: few; V: TRBV7-2; J: TRBJ1-3; CDR3: ASSLAAPLSGNTIY
D: -; size: few; V: TRBV4-2; J: TRBJ2-2; CDR3: ASSQDRNQTNTGELF